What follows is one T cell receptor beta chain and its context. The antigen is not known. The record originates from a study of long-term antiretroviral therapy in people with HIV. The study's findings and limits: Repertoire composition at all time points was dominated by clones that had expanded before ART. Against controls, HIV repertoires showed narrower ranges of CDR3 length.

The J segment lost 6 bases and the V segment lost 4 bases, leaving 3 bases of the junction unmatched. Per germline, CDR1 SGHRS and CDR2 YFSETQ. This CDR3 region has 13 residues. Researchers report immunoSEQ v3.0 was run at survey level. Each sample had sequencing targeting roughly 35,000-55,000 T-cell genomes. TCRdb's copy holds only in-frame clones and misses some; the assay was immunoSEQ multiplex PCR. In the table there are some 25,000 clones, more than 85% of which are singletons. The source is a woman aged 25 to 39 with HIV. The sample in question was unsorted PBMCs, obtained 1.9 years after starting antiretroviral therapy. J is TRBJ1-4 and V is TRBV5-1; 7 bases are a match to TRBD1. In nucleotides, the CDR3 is TGCGCCAGCAGCCAGGGGGGTGATGAAAAACTGTTTTTT. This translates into CASSQGGDEKLFF.